This T cell receptor (beta chain) was recorded in a study of blood T cell repertoires in COVID-19. Looking at the study overall: Acute-phase and convalescent COVID-19 samples originated in the United States, Italy and Spain. T cells, B-cell-depleted T cells, or PBMCs supplied cDNA or gDNA.

The germline gives CDR1 SGHVS, CDR2 FNYEAQ. V shed 4 bases, J shed 7 bases, and the junction held 10 bases outside the gene matches. The CDR3 runs 16 residues. Source study methods: Reference gene primers were amplified, and this amplification served to estimate nucleated cell counts. Here immunoSEQ multiplex PCR was the method, and the copy in TCRdb shows in-frame clones only, minus some. That table is the source of V, J and clone size, and D and trimming were worked out from the DNA. Among roughly 100,000 clones, 77% were seen once, and the ten largest hold roughly a tenth. This clone has only one observation.

The origin of this receptor is a woman of 80 years or more with acute or convalescent COVID-19. The rearrangement links TRBV7-6 to TRBJ2-2; 9 positions agree with TRBD2. Material for sequencing was peripheral blood. The CDR3 loop is CASSSREGRFGGELFF. CDR3 DNA: TGTGCCAGCAGCTCGCGGGAGGGCCGGTTCGGCGGGGAGCTGTTTTTT.